The clone carrying this T cell receptor (beta chain) came up a few times. Its specificity is not known. This sample is part of a study of T cells in Graves' hyperthyroidism and ophthalmopathy. If no ophthalmopathy progression occurred within 18 months, Graves' hyperthyroidism was stable. The hyperthyroidism patients had all been newly diagnosed, and their disease duration was under 2 months. Their ages ranged from 18 to 65 years. Whole-study results and caveats: Model-based prediction identified ophthalmopathy a median approximately 6 months prior to its onset.

Researchers amplified the TCR beta CDR3 regions from RNA transcripts. When the TCR CDR3 underwent first-round RT-PCR, the HTBI primer set was used. TCRdb independently ran MiXCR on the multiplex PCR reads; one entry per CDR3 protein. The sample contains a few hundred thousand distinct CDR3 sequences, approximately 25% of which appear only once. The CDR3 contains 12 residues. The V gene lost 5 bases and the J gene lost 7 bases, with 10 bases spanning the gap. This clonotype originated in a man in his fifties with Graves' hyperthyroidism. The V gene is TRBV12-3 or TRBV12-4, the J gene TRBJ2-3, with D possibly being TRBD1 (6 bases). The sequenced material came from blood. CDR3 sequence: CASSPDRNTQYF. The CDR3 DNA follows: TGTGCCAGCAGTCCCGACAGGAATACGCAGTATTTT.